This paragraph covers one T cell receptor (beta chain) sequence. What antigen it recognizes has not been identified. No much larger clonotype is one base removed from it; base qualities were not supplied. These data originate in a study of shared T cell receptors in the human thymus (dated by TCRdb to about 2021). About the investigation overall: The study examined how the human thymus generates shared, self-reactive T-cell receptor alpha chains.

Spanning cysteine to phenylalanine, the CDR3 consists of 15 amino acids. Here the CDR3 DNA is all that survives: 45 bases in frame from base 1. The germline V gene gives CDR1 as SNHLY and CDR2 as FYNNEI. V loses 2 bases of germline sequence and J loses 0 bases, and the interval between the two ends is 11 bases. The library was obtained by the immunoSEQ multiplex PCR assay. TCRdb carries this immuneACCESS record with in-frame sequences only. Its versions omit some clonotypes, under half of them owing to an unresolved V gene in the studies checked, with the rest unexplained. Counted in this sample were 650,000 to 950,000 clones; approximately 83% of them appeared once. The ten largest clones add up to roughly 0.01% of the sample. These data were likewise used in another study, on human thymus T cells. As noted in the second study: Immunologically healthy infants undergoing open corrective cardiac surgery for congenital heart defects in Finland were used as donors. Thymus tissue was collected as surgical resects that were removed during corrective cardiac surgery. Both the thymic and the peripheral blood repertoires appeared to show biased V and J gene segment usage. Highly overlapping thymic TCR repertoires among unrelated individuals were reported in the related research. TCR alpha and beta repertoires from roughly 8 infant thymus samples and four related peripheral blood samples were characterized in the study. The infant donors were roughly 7 to 244 days old, and the cohort included a handful of males and two females. Thymocytes were mechanically released from the tissue and were stored as pellets of about 9.5-33 million cells at -70 degrees C. A QIAsymphony instrument was used to extract genomic DNA from frozen cell pellets. TCRB and TCRAD loci were amplified from a standardized quantity of quality-controlled genomic DNA using the immunoSEQ multiplex PCR assay. The V(D)J region was spanned by amplicons of a length sufficient to cover the CDR3 and to identify V and J genes. Amplicon sequencing was performed on an Illumina platform through the commercial immunoSEQ service. Primer bias and sequencing errors were corrected using previously described methods, and TCRAD and TCRB definitions followed the IMGT database. The repertoires were analysed using immunoSEQ Analyzer 3.0 and VDJTools for basic statistics, V/J segment usage, diversity estimates, rarefaction and pairwise overlap. Diversity was estimated using the Chao1, ChaoE, Efron-Thisted, Shannon and inverse Simpson indices, and was also estimated on datasets down-sampled to the size of the smallest sample. Repertoire overlap was determined by strict matching of CDR3 nucleotide sequence, V gene and J gene, and Jaccard-based multidimensional scaling clustering was applied. On average, thymus samples yielded around 800,000 unique TCRB clonotypes, whereas blood samples yielded some 80,000.

The rearranged segments are TRBV2 and TRBJ2-7; a confident D gene designation cannot be given. The origin of this receptor is a girl in the first two years of life with a congenital heart defect. Donor details come from another sample of the same person, matched by shared clones. The specimen sequenced was thymocytes. The bases are TGTGCCAGCAGTGAAAGGATCGACACCTCCTACGAGCAGTACTTC. Protein translation: CASSERIDTSYEQYF.